This T cell receptor beta chain was identified during a study of blood T cell repertoires in COVID-19 (dated by TCRdb to 2019 to 2021). Regarding the research as a whole: Samples covering the acute and convalescent phases of COVID-19 were provided by collaborators in the United States, Italy and Spain. The repertoires were made available in a free public database intended to serve as a resource for research on the immune response to SARS-CoV-2. Where available, HLA class I and class II types were obtained from metadata supplied by the sample provider rather than from assay-based typing. The prospective study material was composed of cDNA or gDNA derived from T cells, B-cell-depleted T cells, or PBMCs. Samples came from the ongoing ImmuneRACE study (first 160 participants) plus 1,254 subjects from 6 global collaborators. A de-identified subject ID, COVID-19 status, age in years and sex were almost always included in the sample metadata. Subjects who had been exposed to COVID-19, were actively infected with it, or had recovered from it provided the deeply sampled blood TCRbeta repertoires that made up the dataset.

Participants in the prospective study were enrolled through a virtual design, were aged roughly 18 to 95 years, and lived in 24 United States geographic areas. In the prospective study, cohorts were assigned on the basis of participant-reported clinical history obtained from a screening survey and a study questionnaire. Exposed participants were defined as having been in contact with someone with a PCR-confirmed or clinician-diagnosed COVID-19 case within 2 weeks of study entry. In the prospective study, whole blood, serum and a nasopharyngeal or oropharyngeal swab were collected from each participant by mobile phlebotomists. Over a roughly two-month period, participants in the prospective study had the option of providing additional blood draws and questionnaires. Before DNA extraction, prospective study blood samples were shipped either frozen or at room temperature. Overall study outcomes, separate from this receptor: The amount of clinical and demographic metadata varied by source and participant and was provided uncurated.

The immunoSEQ Assay, a bias-controlled multiplex PCR, was used to amplify TCRbeta CDR3 regions from genomic DNA. Per the original workflow: Within the assay, amplification of reference gene primers was used to estimate how many nucleated cells each sample contained. To quantify the absolute abundance of each unique TCRbeta CDR3 rearrangement, sequence reads were collapsed and filtered. For each sample, productive Simpson clonality was calculated as the square root of Simpson's diversity index over productive rearrangements. TCRdb holds this immuneACCESS table with in-frame rearrangements only. Some clones are missing; in checked studies, unresolved V genes explain under half, and the rest has no known cause. That table furnishes V, J and clone size, whereas the DNA furnished D and trimming. In this sample the table shows some 320,000 clones, 85% of which occur a single time. The top ten clonotypes cover 1.5% to 2% of the sample.

Of note for this clone: Its recognized antigen is unknown. Base qualities were left out, and no much larger clone turns up one base away.

The CDR3 goes from the cysteine to the phenylalanine over 17 residues. Only CDR3 DNA is held: 51 bases, read in frame from base 1. For CDR1 and CDR2, the germline V gene lists MGHRA and YSYEKL. V is shortened by 0 bases, J by 4 bases, and the region joining them spans 18 bases. The TCR comes from a woman between 25 and 40 years old who had been exposed to COVID-19. The rearranged chain carries TRBV4-1 and TRBJ1-2; matching of 5 bases hints at TRBD1 as the D gene. The sequenced sample was PBMCs or T cells enriched from blood (not recorded which). The DNA sequence follows: TGCGCCAGCAGCCAAGATGCGGTGCAGGGATGGGGCTATGGCTACACCTTC. Its protein product is CASSQDAVQGWGYGYTF.